A selection of T cell receptor beta chains follows, all from one sample in a study of blood T cell repertoires in COVID-19. Method: immunoSEQ multiplex PCR; TCRdb's copy keeps in-frame clones and lacks some. The data contain under 300,000 clones, about four fifths of them seen just once; the ten biggest clones take up roughly 9.4%. The specimen was peripheral blood. These receptors all stem from a woman aged 45 to 65 who had recovered from COVID-19. Both conserved end residues are trimmed from each CDR3. D genes are given only for firm matches.

>TRBV4-1|.
ASSQSRARGLNTEAF
>TRBV7-3|.
ASSLDESHSPTEAF
>TRBV2|TRBD2
ASRGVAGAANYEQY
>TRBV7-2|.
ASSLAAGLNSPLH
>TRBV28|TRBD1
ASSTYIQGSPLH
>TRBV18|TRBD1
ASSSGTGGSYEQY
>TRBV7-2|TRBD1
ASSFQGAGEKLF
>TRBV7-3|.
ASSFSSTDTQY
>TRBV19|.
ASSASEILSGNTIY
>TRBV18|TRBD1
ASSHGTGRDTEAF
>TRBV6-1|.
ASSEAHGHFSPLH